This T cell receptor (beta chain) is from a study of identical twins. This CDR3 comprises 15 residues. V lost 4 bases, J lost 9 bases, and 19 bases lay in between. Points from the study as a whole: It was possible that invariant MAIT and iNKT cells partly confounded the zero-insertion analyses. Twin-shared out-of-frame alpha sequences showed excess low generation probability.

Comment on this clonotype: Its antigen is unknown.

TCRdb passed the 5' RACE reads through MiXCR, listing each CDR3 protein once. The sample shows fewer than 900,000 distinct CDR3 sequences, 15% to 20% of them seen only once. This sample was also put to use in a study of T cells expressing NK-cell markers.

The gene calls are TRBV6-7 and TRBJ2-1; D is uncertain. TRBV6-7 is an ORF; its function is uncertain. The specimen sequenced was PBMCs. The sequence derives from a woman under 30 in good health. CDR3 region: CASSCSERCVGEQFF. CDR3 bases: TGTGCCAGCAGTTGTAGTGAAAGGTGTGTCGGTGAGCAGTTCTTC.